These 32 T cell receptor beta chains were all obtained from the same sample, sequenced in a study of identical twins. TCRdb reanalysed the 5' RACE reads using MiXCR and keeps one entry per CDR3 protein. The sample carries about 450,000 distinct CDR3 sequences, approximately 17% recorded once. The sample comprised naive T cells sorted from blood. Source of these receptors: a man aged 45-65 years in good health.

This clonotype was seen at least ten times. The chain uses TRBV20-1 and TRBJ2-7, with a weak D call TRBD1 (5 bases). Germline assignment: CDR1 DFQATT and CDR2 SNEGSKA (reference sequence). The CDR3 totals 12 residues. V lost 1 base and J 5 bases, leaving 9 bases between the germline ends. The CDR3 reads CSARGTFHEQYF. The CDR3 region has the DNA TGCAGTGCTAGAGGGACATTCCACGAGCAGTACTTC.

This clonotype was recorded a few times. The chain has TRBV20-1 and TRBJ2-7, with D maybe TRBD1 (5 bases). V was cut by 6 bases and J by 4 bases, with 22 bases left in between. CDR1 and CDR2 (germline): DFQATT, SNEGSKA (reference sequence). The CDR3 extends over 15 amino acids. The chain's CDR3 is CSAENDQGFRYEQYF. In nucleotides, the CDR3 is TGCAGTGCCGAAAACGACCAGGGCTTTAGGTACGAGCAGTACTTC.

Ten or more counts support this clonotype. This chain links TRBV11-2 with TRBJ2-2; 11 bases align to TRBD2. V gave up 2 bases and J gave up 0 bases; unmatched junction bases: 5. Germline V lookup: CDR1 SGHAT, CDR2 FQNNGV. The CDR3 runs 18 residues. CDR3 protein: CASSLTGTSGTNTGELFF. CDR3 coding DNA: TGTGCCAGCAGCTTAACTGGGACTAGCGGAACGAACACCGGGGAGCTGTTTTTT.

This clonotype has a count of ten or more. The V call is TRBV29-1, the J call TRBJ2-3; TRBD2 matches 7 bases. This CDR3 contains 13 residues. In germline, CDR1 is SQVTM, CDR2 ANQGSEA. Trimming took 3 bases from V and 2 from J; bases not matched to a gene: 2. This CDR3 is CSVERGTTDTQYF. DNA for the CDR3: TGCAGCGTTGAGCGGGGGACCACAGATACGCAGTATTTT.

This clonotype was counted many times. The chain joins TRBV6-2 or TRBV6-3 to TRBJ1-1, with D unresolved. This CDR3 is 14 amino acids long. The germline CDR1 and CDR2 sequences are MNHEY and SVGEGT. Trimming removed 0 bases from V and 1 base from J, with 6 bases in between. CDR3 nucleotides: TGTGCCAGCAGTTACTCGGGAGCGAACACTGAAGCTTTCTTT. It yields the protein CASSYSGANTEAFF.

In its sample, this clonotype was seen many times. CDR3 in DNA: TGCGCCAGCAGCCAAGAACCCAGGGGTAGGGATGAGCAGTTCTTC. Its protein product is CASSQEPRGRDEQFF. The chain joins TRBV4-1 to TRBJ2-1; TRBD1 might be the D (6 bases). Germline CDR1 and CDR2: MGHRA and YSYEKL. The CDR3 sequence is 15 residues long. Trimming took off 0 bases at V and 8 bases at J, with 14 bases between the two ends.

In this sample, this clonotype turned up many times. The chain carries TRBV7-2 and TRBJ2-7, with TRBD1 matching 8 bases. The ends lost 5 bases at V and 4 bases at J; junction bases unmatched: 7. The germline gives CDR1 SGHTA, CDR2 FQGNSA. The CDR3 sequence is 14 residues long. CDR3 amino acids: CASSTGDRRYEQYF. CDR3 nucleotide sequence: TGTGCCAGCAGCACAGGGGACAGGAGGTACGAGCAGTACTTC.

This clonotype was counted only a few times. The chain employs TRBV24-1 and TRBJ2-3, with D hard to call. The CDR3 totals 12 residues. Germline CDR1 reads KGHDR; CDR2 reads SFDVKD. Trimming stripped 6 bases from V and 2 bases from J, with 5 bases between. DNA for the CDR3: TGTGCCACCAGTTCACTCACAGATACGCAGTATTTT. This encodes CATSSLTDTQYF.

This clonotype was found many times. V and J are TRBV11-3 and TRBJ2-3, with TRBD1 identical over 9 bases. Germline V lookup: CDR1 SGHNT, CDR2 YENEEA. V shed 1 base, J shed 4 bases, and the junction held 12 bases outside the gene matches. This CDR3 comprises 18 residues. Here the CDR3 reads CASSLVIGTGTLPDTQYF. The CDR3 nucleotides read TGTGCCAGCAGCTTAGTGATCGGGACAGGGACTTTGCCAGATACGCAGTATTTT.

This clonotype was seen at least ten times. The gene calls are TRBV7-2 and TRBJ2-7; unclear D gene. This CDR3 has 14 amino acids. V gave up 1 base and J gave up 4 bases, with 11 bases separating them. Germline CDR1 SGHTA, CDR2 FQGNSA. The CDR3 DNA sequence: TGTGCCAGCAGCTTAGGGAGACCCCCTTACGAGCAGTACTTC. Translating it yields CASSLGRPPYEQYF. Using reference TRBV7-2 and TRBJ2-7 for the parts outside the CDR3, the full variable domain is GAGVSQSPSNKVTEKGKDVELRCDPISGHTALYWYRQSLGQGLEFLIYFQGNSAPDKSGLPSDRFSAERTGGSVSTLTIQRTQQEDSAVYLCASSLGRPPYEQYFGPGTRLTVT.

This clonotype has a handful of counts. The gene calls are TRBV4-3 and TRBJ2-1, with a tentative D call TRBD2 (5 bases). This CDR3 comprises 14 residues. The germline V and J ends were trimmed by 3 bases and 8 bases, with 14 bases remaining between them. The germline V gene encodes CDR1 LGHNA and CDR2 YSLEER. The CDR3 nucleotides read TGCGCCAGCAGCCAGGAGCTGAGGGTAGATGAGCAGTTCTTC. Protein product: CASSQELRVDEQFF.

This chain uses TRBV12-3 or TRBV12-4 with TRBJ1-6; weak D call: TRBD1 (5 bases). The V gene lost 6 bases and the J gene lost 5 bases, with 11 bases spanning the gap. CDR3 length equals 14 residues. The CDR3 coding sequence is TGTGCCAGCAGACCAGTGACAGATAATTCACCCCTCCACTTT. It is translated as CASRPVTDNSPLHF.

This chain connects TRBV12-5 to TRBJ1-2, with D possibly matching TRBD1 (6 bases). CDR3 length: 14 amino acids. Trimming pared 2 bases from V and 2 bases from J, leaving 9 bases between. Germline CDR1 is LGHNT and CDR2 is FRNRAP. Here the CDR3 DNA reads TGTGCTAGTGGTTTGACTGGACAGAACTATGGCTACACCTTC. It yields the protein CASGLTGQNYGYTF. Using reference TRBV12-5 and TRBJ1-2 for the parts outside the CDR3, the full variable domain is DARVTQTPRHKVTEMGQEVTMRCQPILGHNTVFWYRQTMMQGLELLAYFRNRAPLDDSGMPKDRFSAEMPDATLATLKIQPSEPRDSAVYFCASGLTGQNYGYTFGSGTRLTVV.

This clonotype was detected only a few times. The chain has TRBV7-2 and TRBJ1-2; no clear D gene. The CDR3 loop spans 16 amino acids. Looked up from germline, CDR1 is SGHTA and CDR2 is FQGNSA. V dropped 3 bases and J dropped 2 bases, with 16 bases sitting between them. The CDR3: CASSFGVTSLNYGYTF. As DNA, the CDR3 is TGTGCCAGCAGCTTTGGCGTCACGTCTCTAAACTATGGCTACACCTTC.

The sample holds many counts of this clonotype. The V gene is TRBV4-3, the J gene TRBJ2-1, with D perhaps TRBD1 (5 bases). Germline values: CDR1 LGHNA, CDR2 YSLEER. The CDR3 has 15 amino acids. With 0 bases removed from V and 7 bases from J, the gap between germline ends came to 13 bases. The CDR3 DNA reads TGCGCCAGCAGCCAAGAGGGGCGGATCAGTAATGAGCAGTTCTTC. It specifies CASSQEGRISNEQFF.

This clonotype was counted many times. J is TRBJ2-1 and V is TRBV5-1; 8 nucleotides match TRBD1. Losses at the gene ends were 4 bases for V and 6 bases for J; bases not matched to a gene: 9. Germline V gives CDR1 SGHRS, CDR2 YFSETQ. CDR3 length: 15 residues. The CDR3 coding sequence is TGCGCCAGCAGCCAGCCATGGCAGGGGGCCAATGAGCAGTTCTTC. Amino acids: CASSQPWQGANEQFF. Drawing the rest from reference TRBV5-1 and TRBJ2-1, the complete variable domain is KAGVTQTPRYLIKTRGQQVTLSCSPISGHRSVSWYQQTPGQGLQFLFEYFSETQRNKGNFPGRFSGRQFSNSRSEMNVSTLELGDSALYLCASSQPWQGANEQFFGPGTRLTVL.

This chain connects TRBV15 to TRBJ2-7; D gene unclear. Germline V gene sequence: CDR1 LNHNV, CDR2 YYDKDF (reference sequence). V was cut by 0 bases and J by 6 bases, with 6 bases left in between. This CDR3 is built from 12 residues. CDR3 protein: CATSRDLGEQYF. In nucleotides, the CDR3 is TGTGCCACCAGCAGAGATCTGGGCGAGCAGTACTTC.

This clonotype turned up a few times. The chain couples TRBV5-1 to TRBJ2-1; possible D gene TRBD2, 6 bases. V dropped 0 bases and J dropped 0 bases, with 16 bases sitting between them. CDR3 length equals 18 residues. Looked up from germline, CDR1 is SGHRS and CDR2 is YFSETQ. The CDR3 DNA sequence: TGCGCCAGCAGCTTGGGGGGTAGCGGAATCGCCTCCTACAATGAGCAGTTCTTC. Amino acids: CASSLGGSGIASYNEQFF.

This clonotype has a count of ten or more. This chain links TRBV15 with TRBJ2-3; D ambiguous. V was pared by 0 bases and J by 2 bases, with 6 bases between. The CDR3 is 14 residues long. The germline V gene encodes CDR1 LNHNV and CDR2 YYDKDF (reference sequence). The CDR3 protein is CATSRDVATDTQYF. The CDR3 nucleotides read TGTGCCACCAGCAGAGATGTCGCCACAGATACGCAGTATTTT.

The V call is TRBV4-1, the J call TRBJ2-7; D is perhaps TRBD1 (5 bases). V was pared by 1 base and J by 2 bases, with 15 bases between. The CDR3 contains 16 residues. CDR1 is MGHRA, CDR2 YSYEKL, per germline. The DNA for the CDR3 is TGCGCCAGCAGCCAAGTTCCCAAAGGGGCTACCTACGAGCAGTACTTC. Translating gives CASSQVPKGATYEQYF.

This clonotype showed up many times. The V call is TRBV5-4, the J call TRBJ2-5, with 10 bases that match TRBD2. The CDR3 covers 16 residues. Trimming cost V 2 bases and J 1 base; bases outside gene matches: 5. Germline values: CDR1 SGHNT, CDR2 YYREEE (reference sequence). The CDR3 sequence: CASSFGLAVLQETQYF. DNA for the CDR3: TGTGCCAGCAGCTTCGGACTAGCGGTCCTCCAAGAGACCCAGTACTTC.

This clonotype was observed a handful of times. Just one base apart from a much larger clone, this may be a read error. The chain joins TRBV6-5 to TRBJ2-3, with 8 bases aligning to TRBD1. CDR1 MNHEY and CDR2 SVGAGI come from the germline V gene. The CDR3 sequence is 15 residues long. With 0 bases clipped from V and 2 bases from J, the junction kept 1 base outside the gene matches. The CDR3 region has the DNA TGTGCCAGCAGTTACTCGGGACAGGTCACAGATACGCAGTATTTT. Protein sequence: CASSYSGQVTDTQYF.

The chain carries TRBV29-1 and TRBJ1-1, with a weak D call TRBD1 (6 bases). Germline lookup yields CDR1 SQVTM and CDR2 ANQGSEA. CDR3 length: 14 residues. Trimming removed 5 bases from V and 5 bases from J, with 18 bases in between. The CDR3 region is CSVSGRAGVTEAFF. For the CDR3, the DNA is TGCAGCGTTTCCGGCCGGGCAGGGGTTACTGAAGCTTTCTTT.

The table lists this clonotype with many counts. The CDR3 nucleotides read TGTGCCAGCTCCGGGGAGGGGATAGGAGGCTACACCTTC. Encoded protein: CASSGEGIGGYTF. The genes are TRBV27 and TRBJ1-2; weak D call: TRBD1 (5 bases). This CDR3 contains 13 residues. Germline CDR1 reads MNHEY; CDR2 reads SMNVEV (reference sequence). Trimming removed 8 bases from V and 8 bases from J, with 18 bases in between.

This clonotype was counted between two and nine times. The chain is built from TRBV10-3 and TRBJ2-7; D unresolved. The CDR3 spans 13 residues. CDR1 ENHRY and CDR2 SYGVKD come from the germline V gene. The germline V and J ends were trimmed by 3 bases and 3 bases, with 9 bases remaining between them. This CDR3 is CAISDTESYEQYF. The CDR3 DNA follows: TGTGCCATCAGTGATACAGAAAGCTACGAGCAGTACTTC.

This clonotype was counted ten times or more. V gene TRBV5-1 combines with J gene TRBJ2-7, with TRBD1 matching 9 bases. The V and J ends lost 4 bases and 5 bases, in that order; junction bases with no gene match: 10. The CDR3 consists of 15 residues. Germline V gives CDR1 SGHRS, CDR2 YFSETQ. As DNA, the CDR3 is TGCGCCAGCAGCCTTACCGGGACAGGGTTGGACGAGCAGTACTTC. This translates into CASSLTGTGLDEQYF.

This rearrangement joins TRBV28 to TRBJ1-4, with D unclear. The CDR3 runs 15 residues. Per the germline V gene, CDR1 is MDHEN and CDR2 is SYDVKM. Deletions cut 7 bases from V and 0 bases from J, with 12 bases between. This chain's CDR3 is CASTETETTNEKLFF. For the CDR3, the DNA is TGTGCCAGCACCGAGACGGAGACAACTAATGAAAAACTGTTTTTT.

The sample holds a few counts of this clonotype. CDR3 sequence: CASSLGSSNQPQHF. As DNA, the CDR3 is TGTGCCAGCTCATTGGGGTCTAGCAATCAGCCCCAGCATTTT. The genes are TRBV18 and TRBJ1-5; no reliable D call. V was cut by 5 bases and J by 0 bases, with 8 bases left in between. The CDR3 sequence is 14 residues long. The germline V gene has CDR1 KGHSH and CDR2 LQKENI.

This sequence joins TRBV28 and TRBJ2-7; D call uncertain. Trimming stripped 6 bases from V and 4 bases from J, with 13 bases between. The CDR3 is 13 amino acids. Germline CDR1 MDHEN, CDR2 SYDVKM. This CDR3 is CASSNHQVYEQYF. The DNA of the CDR3 is TGTGCCAGCAGCAATCATCAGGTTTACGAGCAGTACTTC.

This clonotype was seen at least ten times. This sequence joins TRBV5-1 and TRBJ1-2; tentatively, D is TRBD1 (6 bases). CDR3 length equals 12 residues. CDR1 is SGHRS, CDR2 YFSETQ, per germline. The V end was cut by 4 bases, the J end by 8 bases, with 12 bases between. CDR3 nucleotide sequence: TGCGCCAGCAGCGGGCAGGGGACCGGCTACACCTTC. Translation gives CASSGQGTGYTF.

This clonotype turned up a few times. The chain carries TRBV6-2 or TRBV6-3 and TRBJ2-2; tentatively, D is TRBD1 or TRBD2 (6 bases each). V was pared by 2 bases and J by 4 bases, with 11 bases between. Germline V gene data show CDR1 as MNHEY and CDR2 as SVGEGT. This CDR3 region has 15 residues. CDR3 residues: CASSYKGGATGELFF. The CDR3 DNA is TGTGCCAGCAGTTACAAGGGGGGCGCCACCGGGGAGCTGTTTTTT.

The rearrangement uses TRBV23-1 and TRBJ2-1; D possibly uses TRBD1 or TRBD2 (5 bases each). TRBV23-1 is identified as an open reading frame with a role that is uncertain. This CDR3 has 16 residues. V lost 8 bases, J lost 8 bases, and 25 bases lay in between. CDR3 loop: CASCLAAGSLGDEQFF. CDR3 in DNA: TGCGCCAGCTGTTTGGCGGCAGGGAGTTTGGGCGATGAGCAGTTCTTC.